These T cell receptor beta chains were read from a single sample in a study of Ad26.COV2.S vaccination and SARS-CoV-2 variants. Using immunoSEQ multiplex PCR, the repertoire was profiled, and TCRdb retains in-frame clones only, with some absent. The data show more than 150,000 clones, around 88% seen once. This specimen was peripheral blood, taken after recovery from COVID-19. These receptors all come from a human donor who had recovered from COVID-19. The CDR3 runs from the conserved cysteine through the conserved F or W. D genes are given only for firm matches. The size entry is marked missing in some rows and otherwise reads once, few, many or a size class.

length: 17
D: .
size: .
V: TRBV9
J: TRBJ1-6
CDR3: CASSVEGGSSYNSPLHF
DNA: TGTGCCAGCAGCGTAGAAGGCGGAAGCTCCTATAATTCACCCCTCCACTTT

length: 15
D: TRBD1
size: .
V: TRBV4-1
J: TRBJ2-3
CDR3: CASSRTGASTDTQYF
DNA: TGCGCCAGCAGTCGGACAGGGGCGAGCACAGATACGCAGTATTTT

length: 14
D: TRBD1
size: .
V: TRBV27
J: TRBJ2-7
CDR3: CASSFRDRIYEQYF
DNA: TGTGCCAGCAGTTTCCGGGACAGGATCTACGAGCAGTACTTC

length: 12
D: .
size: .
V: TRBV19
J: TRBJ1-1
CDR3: CASSVGVLGASF
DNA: TGTGCCAGTAGTGTAGGGGTGCTTGGTGCTTCCTTT

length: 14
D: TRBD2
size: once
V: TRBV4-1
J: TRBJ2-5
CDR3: CASSPGGNWGTQYF
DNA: TGCGCCAGCAGCCCGGGAGGGAATTGGGGGACCCAGTACTTC

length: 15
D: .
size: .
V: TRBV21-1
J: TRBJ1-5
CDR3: CASSPDREDGQPQHF
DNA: TGTGCCAGCAGCCCGGACAGGGAAGATGGCCAGCCCCAGCATTTT

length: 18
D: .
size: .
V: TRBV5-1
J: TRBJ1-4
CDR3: CASSFPDGPPPCNEKLFF
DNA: TGCGCCAGCAGCTTTCCCGACGGACCCCCCCCCTGTAATGAAAAACTGTTTTTT

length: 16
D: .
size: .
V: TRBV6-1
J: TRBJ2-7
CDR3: CASSEALSHSLYEQYF
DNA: TGTGCCAGCAGTGAAGCGCTATCACACTCCCTCTACGAGCAGTACTTC

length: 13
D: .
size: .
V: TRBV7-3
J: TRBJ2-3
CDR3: CASSLMGTDTQYF
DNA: TGTGCCAGCAGCTTAATGGGCACAGATACGCAGTATTTT

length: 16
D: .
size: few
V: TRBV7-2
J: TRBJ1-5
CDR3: CASSPSGGQGGQPQHF
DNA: TGTGCCAGCAGCCCTAGTGGTGGCCAGGGTGGTCAGCCCCAGCATTTT

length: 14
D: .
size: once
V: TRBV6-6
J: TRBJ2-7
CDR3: CASSYSGSSGEQYF
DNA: TGTGCCAGCAGTTACTCTGGCTCATCGGGGGAGCAGTACTTC

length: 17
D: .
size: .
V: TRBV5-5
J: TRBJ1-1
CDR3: CASSPHGGQGMNTEAFF
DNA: TGTGCCAGCAGCCCCCATGGTGGGCAGGGAATGAACACTGAAGCTTTCTTT

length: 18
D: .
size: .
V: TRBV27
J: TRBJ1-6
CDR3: CASSLNSQGRSYNSPLHF
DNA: TGTGCCAGCAGCTTAAATAGCCAGGGACGGTCCTATAATTCACCCCTCCACTTT

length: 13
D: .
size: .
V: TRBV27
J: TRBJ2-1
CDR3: CASSLSRLAPKFF
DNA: TGTGCCAGCAGTTTATCGAGGCTGGCCCCTAAGTTCTTC

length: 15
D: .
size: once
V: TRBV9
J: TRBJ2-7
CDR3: CASTKGPGASYEQYF
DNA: TGTGCCAGCACCAAAGGGCCAGGGGCCTCCTACGAGCAGTACTTC

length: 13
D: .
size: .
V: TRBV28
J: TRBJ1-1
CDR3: CASSFIVNTEAFF
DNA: TGTGCCAGCAGTTTTATAGTGAACACTGAAGCTTTCTTT

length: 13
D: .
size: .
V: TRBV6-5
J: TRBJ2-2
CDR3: CASSSQNTGELFF
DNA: TGTGCCAGCAGTTCCCAGAACACCGGGGAGCTGTTTTTT

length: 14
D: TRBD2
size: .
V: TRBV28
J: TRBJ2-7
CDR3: CASSLGGDAYEQYF
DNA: TGTGCCAGCAGTTTGGGGGGGGACGCTTACGAGCAGTACTTC

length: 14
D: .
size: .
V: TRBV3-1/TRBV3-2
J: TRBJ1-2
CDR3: CASSQGSSYYGYTF
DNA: TGTGCCAGCAGCCAAGGGTCCTCTTACTATGGCTACACCTTC

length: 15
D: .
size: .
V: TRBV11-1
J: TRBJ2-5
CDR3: CASSRPNRVQETQYF
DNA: TGTGCCAGCAGCCGCCCCAACAGGGTACAAGAGACCCAGTACTTC

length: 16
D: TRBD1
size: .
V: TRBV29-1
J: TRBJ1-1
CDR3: CSVEGYRGYLNTEAFF
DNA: TGCAGCGTTGAAGGGTACAGGGGGTACTTGAACACTGAAGCTTTCTTT

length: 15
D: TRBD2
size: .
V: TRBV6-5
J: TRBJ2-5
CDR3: CASSWPLARQETQYF
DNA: TGTGCCAGCAGCTGGCCACTAGCGAGGCAAGAGACCCAGTACTTC

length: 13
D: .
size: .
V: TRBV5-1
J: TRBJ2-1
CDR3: CASSLVLGNEQFF
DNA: TGCGCCAGCAGCTTGGTCCTCGGGAATGAGCAGTTCTTC

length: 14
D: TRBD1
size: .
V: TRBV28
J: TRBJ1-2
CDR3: CASRIDRDYYGYTF
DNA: TGTGCCAGCAGGATAGACAGGGACTACTATGGCTACACCTTC